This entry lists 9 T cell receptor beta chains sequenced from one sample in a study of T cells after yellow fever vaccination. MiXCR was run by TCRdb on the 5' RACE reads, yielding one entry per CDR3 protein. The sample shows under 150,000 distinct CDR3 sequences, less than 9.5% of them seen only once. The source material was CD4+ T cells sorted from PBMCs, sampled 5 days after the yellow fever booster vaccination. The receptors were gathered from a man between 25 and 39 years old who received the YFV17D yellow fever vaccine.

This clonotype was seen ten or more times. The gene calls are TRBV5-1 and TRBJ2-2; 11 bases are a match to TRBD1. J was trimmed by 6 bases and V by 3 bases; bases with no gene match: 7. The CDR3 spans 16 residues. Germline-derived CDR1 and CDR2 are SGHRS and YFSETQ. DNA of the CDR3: TGCGCCAGCAGCTCTACCGGGACAGGGGGGCCCGGGGAGCTGTTTTTT. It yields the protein CASSSTGTGGPGELFF.

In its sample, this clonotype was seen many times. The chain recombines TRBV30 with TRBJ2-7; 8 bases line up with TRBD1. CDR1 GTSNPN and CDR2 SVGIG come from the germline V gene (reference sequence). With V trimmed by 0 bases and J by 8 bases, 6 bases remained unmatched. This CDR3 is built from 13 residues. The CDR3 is CAWSVGTGGQQYF. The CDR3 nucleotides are TGTGCCTGGAGTGTAGGGACAGGAGGACAGCAGTACTTC.

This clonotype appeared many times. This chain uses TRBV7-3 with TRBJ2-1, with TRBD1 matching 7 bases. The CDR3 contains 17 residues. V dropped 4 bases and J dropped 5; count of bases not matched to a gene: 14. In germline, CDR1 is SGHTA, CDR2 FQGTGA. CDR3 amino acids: CASSSGKLQGIHNEQFF. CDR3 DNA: TGTGCCAGCAGCTCCGGAAAACTACAGGGGATACACAATGAGCAGTTCTTC. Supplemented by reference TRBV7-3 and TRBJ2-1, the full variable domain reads GAGVSQTPSNKVTEKGKYVELRCDPISGHTALYWYRQSLGQGPEFLIYFQGTGAADDSGLPNDRFFAVRPEGSVSTLKIQRTERGDSAVYLCASSSGKLQGIHNEQFFGPGTRLTVL.

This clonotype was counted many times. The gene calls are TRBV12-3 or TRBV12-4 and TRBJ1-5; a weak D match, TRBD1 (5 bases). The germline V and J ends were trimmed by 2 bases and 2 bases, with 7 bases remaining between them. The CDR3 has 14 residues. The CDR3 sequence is CASSLWDRNQPQHF. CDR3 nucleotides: TGTGCCAGCAGTTTATGGGACCGCAATCAGCCCCAGCATTTT.

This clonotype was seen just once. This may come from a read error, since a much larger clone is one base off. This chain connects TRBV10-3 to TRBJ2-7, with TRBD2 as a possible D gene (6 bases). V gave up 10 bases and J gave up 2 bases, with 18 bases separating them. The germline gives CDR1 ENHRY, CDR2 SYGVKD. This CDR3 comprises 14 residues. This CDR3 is CATRVGTPPYEQYF. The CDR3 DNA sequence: TGTGCCACCAGGGTCGGGACTCCCCCCTACGAGCAGTACTTC.

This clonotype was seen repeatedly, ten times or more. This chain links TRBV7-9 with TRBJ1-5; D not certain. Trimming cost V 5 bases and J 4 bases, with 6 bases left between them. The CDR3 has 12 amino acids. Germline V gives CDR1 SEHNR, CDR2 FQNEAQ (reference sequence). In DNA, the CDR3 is TGTGCCAGCAGCGTGGGAAATCAGCCCCAGCATTTT. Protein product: CASSVGNQPQHF. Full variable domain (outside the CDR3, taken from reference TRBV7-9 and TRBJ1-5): DTGVSQNPRHKITKRGQNVTFRCDPISEHNRLYWYRQTLGQGPEFLTYFQNEAQLEKSRLLSDRFSAERPKGSFSTLEIQRTEQGDSAMYLCASSVGNQPQHFGDGTRLSIL.

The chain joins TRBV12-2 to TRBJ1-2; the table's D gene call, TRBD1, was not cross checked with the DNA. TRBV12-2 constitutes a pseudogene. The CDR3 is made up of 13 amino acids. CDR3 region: CPLIQGYCNGYTF. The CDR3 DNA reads TGCCCCCTAATACAGGGGTACTGTAATGGCTACACCTTC.

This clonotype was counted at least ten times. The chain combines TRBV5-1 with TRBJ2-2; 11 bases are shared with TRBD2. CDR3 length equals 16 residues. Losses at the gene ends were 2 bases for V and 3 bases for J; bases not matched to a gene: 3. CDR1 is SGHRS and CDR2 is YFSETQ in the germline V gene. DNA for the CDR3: TGCGCCAGCAGCTTACTAGCGGGAGTGGACACCGGGGAGCTGTTTTTT. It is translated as CASSLLAGVDTGELFF. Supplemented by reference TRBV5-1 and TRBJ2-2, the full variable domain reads KAGVTQTPRYLIKTRGQQVTLSCSPISGHRSVSWYQQTPGQGLQFLFEYFSETQRNKGNFPGRFSGRQFSNSRSEMNVSTLELGDSALYLCASSLLAGVDTGELFFGEGSRLTVL.

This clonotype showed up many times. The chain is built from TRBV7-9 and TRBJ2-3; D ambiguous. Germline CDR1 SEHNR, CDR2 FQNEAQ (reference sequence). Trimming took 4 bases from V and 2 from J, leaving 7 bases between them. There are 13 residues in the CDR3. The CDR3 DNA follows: TGTGCCAGCAGCTCTCACGACACAGATACGCAGTATTTT. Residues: CASSSHDTDTQYF.